The present TCR beta chain was sequenced within a study of T cells in Graves' hyperthyroidism and ophthalmopathy. Looking at the study overall: Sampling of peripheral blood happened at initial diagnosis, prior to any treatment. Overall study findings and caveats: Through a model of 13 V-J features, ophthalmopathy was separated from stable hyperthyroidism.

Researchers defined stable Graves' hyperthyroidism as no ophthalmopathy progression within 18 months. This sample holds PBMCs from 10 ml fresh peripheral blood. Amplified TCR beta CDR3 regions derived from RNA transcripts. Primed by the HTBI set, a first-round RT-PCR was run on the TCR CDR3. MiXCR, applied by TCRdb to the multiplex PCR reads, yields one record per CDR3 protein. Here the sample spans about 560,000 distinct CDR3 sequences, 14% being singletons. Germline lookup yields CDR1 DFQATT and CDR2 SNEGSKA (reference sequence). There are 12 residues in the CDR3. The germline V and J ends were trimmed by 5 bases and 2 bases, with 7 bases remaining between them. There are a few counts of this clonotype. The antigen is unknown.

This clonotype was sampled from a woman aged 35 to 49 with Graves' hyperthyroidism. The sequencing sample was made of blood. The rearrangement uses TRBV20-1 and TRBJ1-5; D is unresolved. The CDR3 loop is CSAADGNQPQHF. The CDR3 DNA follows: TGCAGTGCTGCAGATGGCAATCAGCCCCAGCATTTT.